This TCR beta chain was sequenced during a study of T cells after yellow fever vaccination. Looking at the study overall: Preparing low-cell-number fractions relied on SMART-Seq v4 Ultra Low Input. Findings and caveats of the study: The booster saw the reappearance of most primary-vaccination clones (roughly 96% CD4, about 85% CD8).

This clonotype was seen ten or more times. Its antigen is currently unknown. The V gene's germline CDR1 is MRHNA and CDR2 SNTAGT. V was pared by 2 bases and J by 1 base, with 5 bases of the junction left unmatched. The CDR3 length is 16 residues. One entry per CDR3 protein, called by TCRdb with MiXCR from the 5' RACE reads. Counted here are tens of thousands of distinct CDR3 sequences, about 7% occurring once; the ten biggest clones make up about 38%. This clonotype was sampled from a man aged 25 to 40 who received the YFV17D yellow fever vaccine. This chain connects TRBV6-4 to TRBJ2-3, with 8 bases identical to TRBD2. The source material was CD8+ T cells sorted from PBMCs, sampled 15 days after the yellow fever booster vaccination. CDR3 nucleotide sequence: TGTGCCAGCAGTGACGGCACTAGCGGAGGCACAGATACGCAGTATTTT. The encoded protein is CASSDGTSGGTDTQYF.